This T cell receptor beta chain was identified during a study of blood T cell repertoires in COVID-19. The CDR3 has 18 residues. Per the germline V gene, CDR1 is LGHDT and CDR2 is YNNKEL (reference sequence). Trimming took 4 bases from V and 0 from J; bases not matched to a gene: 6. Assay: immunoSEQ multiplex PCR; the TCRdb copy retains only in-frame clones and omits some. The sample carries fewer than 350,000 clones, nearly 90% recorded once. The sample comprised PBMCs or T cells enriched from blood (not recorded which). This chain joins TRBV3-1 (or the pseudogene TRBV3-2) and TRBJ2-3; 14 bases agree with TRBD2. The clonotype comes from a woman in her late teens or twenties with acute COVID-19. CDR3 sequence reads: CASSPEGLAGASTDTQYF. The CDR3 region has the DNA TGTGCCAGCAGCCCCGAGGGACTAGCGGGAGCGAGCACAGATACGCAGTATTTT.